This TCR beta chain is drawn from a study of T cell responses to AZD1222 COVID-19 vaccine. Germline CDR1 is SGHNT and CDR2 is YYREEE (reference sequence). This CDR3 is built from 12 residues. V lost 2 bases and J 4 bases, leaving 3 bases between the germline ends. Sequencing used immunoSEQ multiplex PCR; TCRdb keeps in-frame clones, though not all of them. This sample has about 150,000 clones, with 80% to 90% found just once. The receptor was isolated from an adult in good health. The chain joins TRBV5-4 to TRBJ2-2; D unclear. The sequencing here drew on peripheral blood, taken on day 0 of AZD1222 vaccination. This chain's CDR3 is CASSFSTGELFF. CDR3 bases: TGTGCCAGCAGCTTTAGCACCGGGGAGCTGTTTTTT.